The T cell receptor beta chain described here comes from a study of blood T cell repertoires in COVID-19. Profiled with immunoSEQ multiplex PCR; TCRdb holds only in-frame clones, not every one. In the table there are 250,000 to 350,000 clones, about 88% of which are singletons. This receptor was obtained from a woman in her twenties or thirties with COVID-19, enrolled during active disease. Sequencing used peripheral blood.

CDR3 loop: CAWTGTGDTDTQYF. The CDR3 nucleotides read TGTGCCTGGACCGGGACAGGGGACACAGATACGCAGTATTTT. The chain links TRBV30 to TRBJ2-3; 10 positions agree with TRBD1. The J segment lost 2 bases and the V segment lost 4 bases, leaving 3 bases of the junction unmatched. This CDR3 comprises 14 residues. From germline, CDR1 is GTSNPN and CDR2 SVGIG (reference sequence).